Presented here are 26 T cell receptor beta chains from one specimen sequenced in a study of OX40 agonist ivuxolimab in advanced cancers. Sequencing was performed with immunoSEQ multiplex PCR; in TCRdb, only in-frame clones are kept and a portion is missing. This table has 65,000 to 75,000 clones, roughly 84% appearing once. The material sequenced was CD4+ or CD8+ T cells sorted from blood, taken in a trial of the OX40 agonist ivuxolimab. These receptors all stem from an adult with an advanced solid tumor such as melanoma, head and neck, liver or kidney cancer.

This clone showed up just a few times. The rearrangement links TRBV5-5 to TRBJ2-7; D remains ambiguous. Germline-derived CDR1 and CDR2 are SGHKS and YYEKEE (reference sequence). V lost 0 bases and J 0 bases, leaving 7 bases between the germline ends. This CDR3 contains 14 residues. CDR3 protein: CASSLGGLSYEQYF. The DNA for the CDR3 is TGTGCCAGCAGCTTGGGGGGTCTCTCCTACGAGCAGTACTTC. The full variable domain, rest sourced from reference TRBV5-5 and TRBJ2-7, is DAGVTQSPTHLIKTRGQQVTLRCSPISGHKSVSWYQQVLGQGPQFIFQYYEKEERGRGNFPDRFSARQFPNYSSELNVNALLLGDSALYLCASSLGGLSYEQYFGPGTRLTVT.

This clone was seen only a few times. The chain recombines TRBV29-1 with TRBJ1-2; D call uncertain. The V gene's germline CDR1 is SQVTM and CDR2 ANQGSEA. The CDR3 runs to 11 residues. With 3 bases removed from V and 8 bases from J, the gap between germline ends came to 10 bases. The CDR3 DNA reads TGCAGCGTTGAGGAGGGAAGCGGCTACACCTTC. This sequence encodes CSVEEGSGYTF.

This chain joins TRBV29-1 and TRBJ2-5, with 9 bases that match TRBD2. The ends lost 6 bases at V and 4 bases at J; junction bases unmatched: 9. The CDR3 totals 14 residues. The germline V gene encodes CDR1 SQVTM and CDR2 ANQGSEA. DNA for the CDR3: TGCAGCGTCCAAAGGGGGACTAGCTCAGAGACCCAGTACTTC. It yields the protein CSVQRGTSSETQYF.

The chain employs TRBV10-3 and TRBJ2-2; possibly TRBD2 for D (5 bases). Trimming took off 7 bases at V and 5 bases at J, with 8 bases between the two ends. The CDR3 length is 12 residues. The germline gives CDR1 ENHRY, CDR2 SYGVKD. The CDR3 region has the DNA TGTGCCATCAACGAGGGAACCGGGGAGCTGTTTTTT. Residues: CAINEGTGELFF.

The V and J genes are TRBV5-4 and TRBJ2-1, with D unclear. V was cut by 2 bases and J by 0 bases, with 9 bases left in between. The CDR3 covers 15 residues. Germline V gives CDR1 SGHNT, CDR2 YYREEE (reference sequence). CDR3 sequence reads: CASSLTGSSYNEQFF. The CDR3 DNA sequence: TGTGCCAGCAGCTTAACCGGAAGCTCCTACAATGAGCAGTTCTTC.

The chain recombines TRBV2 with TRBJ1-6; D is uncertain. This CDR3 spans 18 amino acids. Germline CDR1 SNHLY, CDR2 FYNNEI. The ends were cut back, 1 base at V and 4 bases at J, with 17 bases in the middle. The CDR3 is CASSEGAYGRPYNSPLHF. CDR3 nucleotide sequence: TGTGCCAGCAGTGAAGGGGCGTATGGGCGGCCGTATAATTCACCCCTCCACTTT.

The chain links TRBV7-2 to TRBJ1-4; D possibly corresponds to TRBD1 (5 bases). The CDR3 spans 13 residues. With 10 bases removed from V and 5 bases from J, the gap between germline ends came to 14 bases. Germline values: CDR1 SGHTA, CDR2 FQGNSA. The CDR3 bases are TGTGCCACCCAACCAGGGCCCAATGAAAAACTGTTTTTT. It translates to CATQPGPNEKLFF.

The genes are TRBV9 and TRBJ2-3; D is undetermined. In germline, CDR1 is SGDLS, CDR2 YYNGEE. CDR3 length equals 13 residues. V lost 3 bases and J lost 2, with 7 bases in between. CDR3 residues: CASSGYFTDTQYF. Here the CDR3 DNA reads TGTGCCAGCAGCGGTTACTTCACAGATACGCAGTATTTT.

This clone was seen a handful of times. CDR3 protein: CASSPSAGGPENIQYF. Here the CDR3 DNA reads TGTGCCAGCAGCCCCTCAGCGGGAGGGCCAGAAAACATTCAGTACTTC. V and J are TRBV6-4 and TRBJ2-4; 10 nucleotides match TRBD2. Germline V gene sequence: CDR1 MRHNA, CDR2 SNTAGT. The CDR3 covers 16 residues. J was trimmed by 5 bases and V by 6 bases; bases with no gene match: 10.

This chain links TRBV5-1 with TRBJ2-7, with D possibly called TRBD1 or TRBD2 (5 bases each). CDR3 length: 15 residues. Between the trimmed V and J ends, which lost 0 bases and 7 bases, there was a span of 17 bases. CDR1 and CDR2 from the germline V gene are SGHRS and YFSETQ. CDR3 sequence reads: CASSLGHGASGEQYF. CDR3 in DNA: TGCGCCAGCAGCTTGGGTCACGGGGCGTCGGGGGAGCAGTACTTC.

The chain carries TRBV19 and TRBJ1-2, with D tentatively TRBD1 (6 bases). The CDR3 is 12 residues long. V gave up 3 bases and J gave up 8 bases, with 10 bases separating them. CDR1 and CDR2 (germline): LNHDA, SQIVND (reference sequence). The CDR3 is CASSIQGRGYTF. Here the CDR3 DNA reads TGTGCCAGTAGTATCCAGGGGCGAGGCTACACCTTC.

The chain carries TRBV19 and TRBJ1-1; 7 positions match TRBD1. Germline assignment: CDR1 LNHDA and CDR2 SQIVND (reference sequence). Trimming removed 5 bases from V and 3 bases from J; junction bases left unmatched: 9. The CDR3 totals 15 residues. This CDR3 is CASSAGDRPYTEAFF. The DNA of the CDR3 is TGTGCCAGTAGTGCCGGGGACAGACCGTACACTGAAGCTTTCTTT.

This clone was observed a handful of times. The rearrangement uses TRBV9 and TRBJ2-1; unclear D gene. This CDR3 contains 13 residues. Germline CDR1 and CDR2: SGDLS and YYNGEE. V lost 0 bases and J 10 bases, leaving 11 bases between the germline ends. CDR3: CASSVESLGEQFF. The DNA for the CDR3 is TGTGCCAGCAGCGTAGAGTCTTTGGGGGAGCAGTTCTTC.

This CDR3 is CASSLYFLTGYSNQPQHF. CDR3 nucleotide sequence: TGCGCCAGCAGCTTGTATTTCCTTACGGGATATAGCAATCAGCCCCAGCATTTT. This chain uses TRBV5-1 with TRBJ1-5; D is ambiguous. Trimming removed 1 base from V and 0 bases from J, with 17 bases in between. The CDR3 has 18 residues. Germline lookup yields CDR1 SGHRS and CDR2 YFSETQ.

This rearrangement joins TRBV10-2 to TRBJ2-1; TRBD2 aligns across 12 bases. Germline CDR1 is WSHSY and CDR2 is SAAADI. This CDR3 spans 18 amino acids. Germline trimming cut 6 bases from V and 4 bases from J; bases unmatched to any gene: 13. CDR3 sequence (DNA): TGCGCCAGCAGGGGTGGGCTAGCGGGAGGGTCGAGTTACAATGAGCAGTTCTTC. Translated: CASRGGLAGGSSYNEQFF.

The V and J genes are TRBV18 and TRBJ2-3; D may be TRBD1 (5 bases). V was pared by 4 bases and J by 6 bases, with 17 bases between. The CDR3 sequence is 15 residues long. The germline V gene has CDR1 KGHSH and CDR2 LQKENI. The DNA for the CDR3 is TGTGCCAGCTCACTTTCAAGGGGCACTCAGGATACGCAGTATTTT. Translation gives CASSLSRGTQDTQYF.

The sample holds one count of this clone. V gene TRBV29-1 combines with J gene TRBJ2-5; 7 bases line up with TRBD1. This CDR3 is built from 14 residues. Germline V lookup: CDR1 SQVTM, CDR2 ANQGSEA. J gave up 4 bases and V 0 bases, and 5 bases lay outside the gene matches. The CDR3, as DNA: TGCAGCGTTGAAGATGGGGACAGCCGAGAGACCCAGTACTTC. This sequence encodes CSVEDGDSRETQYF.

The CDR3 DNA reads TGCGCCAGCAGCTTGGGAGGCAGAATAAGCGAGCAGTACTTC. It specifies CASSLGGRISEQYF. This rearrangement joins TRBV5-1 to TRBJ2-7; no clear D. Germline V CDR1 and CDR2: SGHRS, YFSETQ. Trimming shortened V by 0 bases and J by 6 bases, and 13 bases separated the two germline ends. The CDR3 runs 14 residues.

The V call is TRBV7-3, the J call TRBJ1-1; possible D gene TRBD1, 5 bases. Trimming took off 3 bases at V and 1 base at J, with 9 bases between the two ends. Germline loops: CDR1 SGHTA, CDR2 FQGTGA. CDR3 length equals 14 residues. CDR3 bases: TGTGCCAGCAGCTTGGCAGGGCAGAACACTGAAGCTTTCTTT. This encodes CASSLAGQNTEAFF.

The chain joins TRBV30 to TRBJ2-5; TRBD2 agrees at 8 bases. The CDR3 has 14 residues. Losses at the gene ends were 3 bases for V and 4 bases for J; bases not matched to a gene: 7. In germline, CDR1 is GTSNPN, CDR2 SVGIG (reference sequence). CDR3 nucleotide sequence: TGTGCCTGGAGAGGGCTAGCGGGTCTAGAGACCCAGTACTTC. It encodes CAWRGLAGLETQYF.

This clone was seen just once. The chain links TRBV6-1 to TRBJ2-5; 9 bases map to TRBD2. The assigned J gene may be wrong: the sequence end matches TRBJ2-7 better. The CDR3 has 15 amino acids. CDR1 MNHNS and CDR2 SASEGT come from the germline V gene. The CDR3 region has the DNA TGTGCCAGCAGTGATCTAGCGGGAAGAGTCGGCGAGCAGTACTTC. Translation gives CASSDLAGRVGEQYF.

The chain has TRBV11-2 and TRBJ2-1; tentatively, D is TRBD1 (5 bases). The CDR3 sequence is 14 residues long. Germline CDR1 and CDR2: SGHAT and FQNNGV. Between the trimmed V and J ends, which lost 0 bases and 9 bases, there was a span of 12 bases. CDR3 residues: CASSLDGATGEQFF. The CDR3 nucleotides are TGTGCCAGCAGCTTAGACGGCGCTACAGGTGAGCAGTTCTTC.

This clone was picked up many times. The CDR3 is CASSELGGDWRGNTIYF. The DNA for the CDR3 is TGTGCCAGCAGTGAATTAGGTGGAGATTGGAGGGGAAACACCATATATTTT. The genes are TRBV2 and TRBJ1-3; D is undetermined. V lost 2 bases to trimming and J lost 4 bases, with 18 bases between them. Germline assignment: CDR1 SNHLY and CDR2 FYNNEI. This CDR3 is built from 17 residues.

V is TRBV28 and J is TRBJ1-2; D not resolved. This CDR3 has 14 residues. V dropped 3 bases and J dropped 2 bases, with 10 bases sitting between them. Germline V CDR1 and CDR2: MDHEN, SYDVKM. For the CDR3, the DNA is TGTGCCAGCAGTTTCCAGGAACCAAACTATGGCTACACCTTC. Protein: CASSFQEPNYGYTF.

The CDR3 nucleotides read TGTGCCTGGACCTCCGGGCAGGGCCAGCCCCAGCATTTT. As protein: CAWTSGQGQPQHF. The J gene is TRBJ1-5, the V gene TRBV30, with D maybe TRBD1 (5 bases). Germline assignment: CDR1 GTSNPN and CDR2 SVGIG (reference sequence). V gave up 4 bases and J gave up 7 bases, with 14 bases separating them. The CDR3 contains 13 residues.

The CDR3 here is CASSEMLTSGANVLTF. In DNA form, the CDR3 reads TGTGCCAGCAGTGAAATGTTGACCTCTGGGGCCAACGTCCTGACTTTC. This chain uses TRBV6-1 with TRBJ2-6; D ambiguous. The CDR3 is 16 amino acids. Germline loops: CDR1 MNHNS, CDR2 SASEGT. The V end was cut by 2 bases, the J end by 0 bases, with 8 bases between.